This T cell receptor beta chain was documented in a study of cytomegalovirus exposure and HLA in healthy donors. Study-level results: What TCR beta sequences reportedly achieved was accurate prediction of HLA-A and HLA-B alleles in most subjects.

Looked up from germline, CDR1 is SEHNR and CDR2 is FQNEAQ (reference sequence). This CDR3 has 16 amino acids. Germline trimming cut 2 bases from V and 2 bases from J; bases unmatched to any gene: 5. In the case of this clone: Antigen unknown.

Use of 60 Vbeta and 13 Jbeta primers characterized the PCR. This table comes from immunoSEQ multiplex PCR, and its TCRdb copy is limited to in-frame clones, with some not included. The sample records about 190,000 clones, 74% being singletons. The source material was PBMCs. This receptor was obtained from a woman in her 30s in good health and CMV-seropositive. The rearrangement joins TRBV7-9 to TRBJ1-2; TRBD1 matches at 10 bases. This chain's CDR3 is CASSLTRQGANYGYTF. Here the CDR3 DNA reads TGTGCCAGCAGCTTAACCCGACAGGGGGCAAACTATGGCTACACCTTC.